This TCR beta chain was identified during a study of a mutant IDH1 vaccine in newly diagnosed glioma. Looking at the study overall: Patients were started on vaccination 4-6 weeks after radiotherapy alone, or with temozolomide cycles.

Notes on this clone: Its antigen is currently unknown.

The CDR3 runs 11 residues. The V gene's germline CDR1 is MNHNS and CDR2 SASEGT. Trimming pared 5 bases from V and 8 bases from J, leaving 9 bases between. The table came from immunoSEQ multiplex PCR; TCRdb's copy has only in-frame clones and leaves some out. In the table there are tens of thousands of clones, around 85% of which are singletons. Time point denoted: week 47, end of study. The vaccine gave 300 ug of a 20-mer mutant IDH1 peptide subcutaneously per dose. J is TRBJ1-2 and V is TRBV6-1, with D perhaps matching TRBD1 (5 bases). The origin of this receptor is a woman under 40 with glioma. Some clones in this sample may be carry-over from other donors' samples. Sample: PBMCs, taken from a glioma patient whose treatment included an IDH1 peptide vaccine. The CDR3 loop is CASSQWGGYTF. The CDR3, as DNA: TGTGCCAGCAGTCAGTGGGGCGGCTACACCTTC.